Sequencing of this TCR beta chain was carried out in a study of blood T cell repertoires in COVID-19. Whole-study context: Sources were T cells, B-cell-depleted T cells, or PBMCs; the material itself was cDNA or gDNA.

Sequencing used immunoSEQ multiplex PCR; TCRdb keeps in-frame clones, though not all of them. The data show more than 200,000 clones, roughly 86% seen once. The length of the CDR3 is 16 residues. Germline V gene sequence: CDR1 SGDLS, CDR2 YYNGEE. Germline trimming cut 3 bases from V and 1 base from J; bases unmatched to any gene: 6. Enrolled through a virtual design, the participants were between 18 and 89 years of age and came from about two dozen US areas. The sequence came from a woman under 40 with acute COVID-19. Sequenced material: PBMCs or T cells enriched from blood (not recorded which). V gene TRBV9 combines with J gene TRBJ2-1; 8 bases agree with TRBD1. DNA of the CDR3: TGTGCCAGCAGCGATCCGACAGGGGCGTCCTACAATGAGCAGTTCTTC. Translating it yields CASSDPTGASYNEQFF.